This note documents a single TCR beta chain sequence. Its antigen is undetermined. The data were obtained in a study of a mutant IDH1 vaccine in newly diagnosed glioma. Study background: The earlier regimen, radiotherapy, temozolomide, or both, was most often both.

Data came from immunoSEQ multiplex PCR; TCRdb stores just in-frame clones and leaves some out. Of some 47,000 clones in the sample, approximately 81% are singletons; the top ten hold about 4.5%. Germline V gives CDR1 LNHDA, CDR2 SQIVND (reference sequence). The CDR3 has 13 residues. Trimming pared 3 bases from V and 0 bases from J, leaving 6 bases between. The time point denotes: week 35, safety follow-up. Vaccination used 300 ug of mutant IDH1 20-mer peptide per dose, with topical imiquimod. Sequences were derived from PBMCs, sampled from a glioma patient whose treatment included an IDH1 peptide vaccine. The V and J genes are TRBV19 and TRBJ2-7; D is unresolved. The sequence came from a woman in her forties with glioma. Some clones in this sample may be carry-over from other donors' samples. The chain's CDR3 is CASSIQDSYEQYF. CDR3 nucleotides: TGTGCCAGTAGTATCCAGGACTCCTACGAGCAGTACTTC.